Listed here are 11 T cell receptor beta chains from one sample, sequenced in a study of vaccination and CD4 T cells after COVID-19 (dated by TCRdb to between 2021 and 2024). Their recognized antigens are unknown. Libraries were made using PCR. For sequencing, an Illumina iSeq 100 was employed. At the Johns Hopkins FTIC core, DNA from the cultured CD4+ T cells underwent TCR sequencing with the Oncomine TCR Beta short-read assay. TCRdb itself trimmed the public reads at Q25 with fastp, ran MiXCR and retained productive beta chains. Records with the same CDR3 protein are collapsed into one entry carrying the most frequent genes and DNA. The sample table holds about 10,000 distinct CDR3 sequences, of which more than 25% were seen once. The ten largest clones add up to approximately 15% of the sample. The treatment or condition label for this specimen denotes: roughly ten-day PBMC culture with coronavirus spike peptide pools or control peptides (ViraFEST assay).

Sequences were derived from CD4+ T cells from blood, cultured in vitro, sampled after SARS-CoV-2 vaccination. The source is a human donor who had recovered from COVID-19.

The genes are TRBV24-1 and TRBJ2-1; possible D gene TRBD1, 5 bases. The CDR3 consists of 14 residues. V was cut by 4 bases and J by 8 bases, with 14 bases left in between. Germline V gene lookup returns CDR1 KGHDR and CDR2 SFDVKD. The DNA for the CDR3 is TGTGCCACCAGTGAGGGGCCAGCGCGAGATGAGCAGTTCTTC. Amino acid sequence: CATSEGPARDEQFF.

This rearrangement joins TRBV2 to TRBJ2-1; TRBD2 aligns across 8 bases. V was pared by 2 bases and J by 8 bases, with 8 bases of the junction left unmatched. Germline V lookup: CDR1 SNHLY, CDR2 FYNNEI. The CDR3 extends over 15 amino acids. In DNA, the CDR3 is TGTGCCAGCAGTGAAAAGGGACTAGTAACCGATGAGCAGTTCTTC. This sequence encodes CASSEKGLVTDEQFF.

Only a few counts were recorded for this clonotype. The V and J genes are TRBV20-1 and TRBJ1-1; a weak D match, TRBD1 (5 bases). Germline V gene data show CDR1 as DFQATT and CDR2 as SNEGSKA (reference sequence). The CDR3 runs 14 residues. V was pared by 5 bases and J by 1 base, with 14 bases between. CDR3 bases: TGCAGTGCTCCCCCTAGGGGCAAGAACACTGAAGCTTTCTTT. The encoded protein is CSAPPRGKNTEAFF.

The sample holds one count of this clonotype. The gene calls are TRBV28 and TRBJ2-1; 7 nucleotides match TRBD2. J lost 8 bases, V lost 3 bases, and 7 bases had no gene match. CDR3 size: 14 residues. Germline CDR1 reads MDHEN; CDR2 reads SYDVKM. The chain's CDR3 is CASSLAGVYHEQFF. The CDR3, as DNA: TGTGCCAGCAGTTTGGCGGGAGTTTACCATGAGCAGTTCTTC.

This clonotype occurred a few times. The CDR3 here is CASSQQGHSGNTIYF. The CDR3 region has the DNA TGTGCCAGCTCACAACAGGGGCACTCTGGAAACACCATATATTTT. The V and J genes are TRBV18 and TRBJ1-3; 7 nucleotides agree with TRBD1. There are 15 residues in the CDR3. Germline loops: CDR1 KGHSH, CDR2 LQKENI. With 4 bases clipped from V and 0 bases from J, the junction kept 3 bases outside the gene matches.

This clonotype appeared a few times. The chain has TRBV11-2 and TRBJ2-1; TRBD2 matches at 8 bases. The J segment lost 5 bases and the V segment lost 2 bases, leaving 5 bases of the junction unmatched. Germline-derived CDR1 and CDR2 are SGHAT and FQNNGV. The CDR3 sequence is 15 residues long. CDR3 residues: CASSLRLAGDNEQFF. The CDR3 DNA is TGTGCCAGCAGCTTACGTCTAGCGGGTGACAATGAGCAGTTCTTC.

In its sample, this clonotype is large (0.1 to 1%). V usage is TRBV20-1 and J usage is TRBJ2-3; D remains ambiguous. V lost 6 bases and J lost 3, with 16 bases in between. Germline V lookup: CDR1 DFQATT, CDR2 SNEGSKA (reference sequence). The CDR3 spans 14 residues. The CDR3 reads CSAKGLLLTDTQYF. The CDR3 DNA sequence: TGCAGTGCAAAAGGCCTCCTCCTGACAGATACGCAGTATTTT.

The chain combines TRBV10-3 with TRBJ2-1; D unclear. CDR1 and CDR2 (germline): ENHRY, SYGVKD. The V end was cut by 10 bases, the J end by 7 bases, with 11 bases between. This CDR3 is built from 11 residues. The CDR3 nucleotides are TGTGCCACCTTAACTACGAATGAGCAGTTCTTC. Its protein product is CATLTTNEQFF.

This clonotype was seen only once. The CDR3 sequence: CASSKGLAGGVDTQYF. CDR3 in DNA: TGTGCCAGCAGCAAGGGACTAGCGGGAGGGGTAGATACGCAGTATTTT. The chain joins TRBV7-3 to TRBJ2-3, with TRBD2 matching over 16 bases. Germline CDR1 is SGHTA and CDR2 is FQGTGA. With 5 bases clipped from V and 5 bases from J, the junction kept 4 bases outside the gene matches. The CDR3 is 16 residues long.

The chain combines TRBV11-1 with TRBJ1-1; D is uncertain. This CDR3 is built from 11 residues. Germline CDR1 is SGHAT and CDR2 is FQDESV (reference sequence). Trimming left V 3 bases short and J 8 bases short, with 7 bases between. The chain's CDR3 is CASSLTREAFF. The DNA for the CDR3 is TGTGCCAGCAGCTTGACCAGGGAAGCTTTCTTT.

This chain uses TRBV30 with TRBJ2-2; a weak D match, TRBD1 (6 bases). Germline CDR1 reads GTSNPN; CDR2 reads SVGIG (reference sequence). Trimming stripped 3 bases from V and 8 bases from J, with 16 bases between. This CDR3 is 14 amino acids long. The CDR3 DNA sequence: TGTGCCTGGAGGGGGGCGTGGAGGACTGGGGAGCTGTTTTTT. It encodes CAWRGAWRTGELFF. Combining the CDR3 with reference TRBV30 and TRBJ2-2 gives the whole variable domain SQTIHQWPATLVQPVGSPLSLECTVEGTSNPNLYWYRQAAGRGLQLLFYSVGIGQISSEVPQNLSASRPQDRQFILSSKKLLLSDSGFYLCAWRGAWRTGELFFGEGSRLTVL.